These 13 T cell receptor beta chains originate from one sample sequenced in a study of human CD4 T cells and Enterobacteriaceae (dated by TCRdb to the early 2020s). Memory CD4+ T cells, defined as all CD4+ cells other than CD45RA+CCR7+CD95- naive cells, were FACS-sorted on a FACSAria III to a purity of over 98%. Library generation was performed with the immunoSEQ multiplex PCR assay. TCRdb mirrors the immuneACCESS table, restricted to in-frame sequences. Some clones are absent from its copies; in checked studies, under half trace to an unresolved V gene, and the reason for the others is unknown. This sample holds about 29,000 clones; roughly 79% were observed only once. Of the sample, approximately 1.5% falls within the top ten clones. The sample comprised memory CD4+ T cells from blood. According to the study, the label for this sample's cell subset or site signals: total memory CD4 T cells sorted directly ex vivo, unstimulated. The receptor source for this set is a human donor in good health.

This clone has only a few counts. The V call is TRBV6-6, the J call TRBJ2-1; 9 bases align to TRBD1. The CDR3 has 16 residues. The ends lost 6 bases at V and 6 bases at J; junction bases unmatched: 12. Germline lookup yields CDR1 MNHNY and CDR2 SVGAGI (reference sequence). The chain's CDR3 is CASRPTGTGFSNEQFF. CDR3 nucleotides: TGTGCCAGCAGACCTACCGGGACAGGGTTTAGCAATGAGCAGTTCTTC.

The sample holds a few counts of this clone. The CDR3: CVRSLGKNTEAFF. The CDR3 nucleotides read TGTGTCAGAAGCTTAGGGAAGAACACTGAAGCTTTCTTT. This chain joins TRBV7-5 and TRBJ1-1. TRBV7-5 has pseudogene status. The CDR3 sequence is 13 residues long.

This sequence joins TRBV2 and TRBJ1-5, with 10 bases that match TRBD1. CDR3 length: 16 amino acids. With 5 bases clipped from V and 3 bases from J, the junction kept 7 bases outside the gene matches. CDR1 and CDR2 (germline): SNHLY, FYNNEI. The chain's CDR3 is CASSFRDRGNNQPQHF. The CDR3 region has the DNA TGTGCCAGCAGTTTCCGGGACAGGGGTAACAATCAGCCCCAGCATTTT. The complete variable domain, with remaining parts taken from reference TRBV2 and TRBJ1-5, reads EPEVTQTPSHQVTQMGQEVILRCVPISNHLYFYWYRQILGQKVEFLVSFYNNEISEKSEIFDDQFSVERPDGSNFTLKIRSTKLEDSAMYFCASSFRDRGNNQPQHFGDGTRLSIL.

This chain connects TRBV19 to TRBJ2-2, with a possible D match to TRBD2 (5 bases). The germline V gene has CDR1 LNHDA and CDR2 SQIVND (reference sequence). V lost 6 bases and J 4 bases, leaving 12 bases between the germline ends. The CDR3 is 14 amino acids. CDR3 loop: CASRTPAGTGELFF. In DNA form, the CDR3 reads TGTGCCAGTAGGACCCCGGCGGGCACCGGGGAGCTGTTTTTT. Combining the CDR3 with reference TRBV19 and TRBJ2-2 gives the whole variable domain DGGITQSPKYLFRKEGQNVTLSCEQNLNHDAMYWYRQDPGQGLRLIYYSQIVNDFQKGDIAEGYSVSREKKESFPLTVTSAQKNPTAFYLCASRTPAGTGELFFGEGSRLTVL.

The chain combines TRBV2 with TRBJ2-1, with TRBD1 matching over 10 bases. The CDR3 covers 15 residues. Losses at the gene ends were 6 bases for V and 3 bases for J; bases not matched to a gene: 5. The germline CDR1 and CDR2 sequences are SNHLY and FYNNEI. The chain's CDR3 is CASRNGQGGYNEQFF. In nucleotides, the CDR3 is TGTGCCAGCAGGAACGGACAGGGGGGCTACAATGAGCAGTTCTTC. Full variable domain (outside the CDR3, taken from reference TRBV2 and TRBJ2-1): EPEVTQTPSHQVTQMGQEVILRCVPISNHLYFYWYRQILGQKVEFLVSFYNNEISEKSEIFDDQFSVERPDGSNFTLKIRSTKLEDSAMYFCASRNGQGGYNEQFFGPGTRLTVL.

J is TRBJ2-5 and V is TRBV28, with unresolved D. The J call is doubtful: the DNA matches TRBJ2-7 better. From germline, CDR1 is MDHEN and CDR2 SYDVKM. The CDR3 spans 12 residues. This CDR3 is CASSLMWTEQYF. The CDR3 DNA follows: TGTGCCAGCAGTTTGATGTGGACCGAGCAGTACTTC.

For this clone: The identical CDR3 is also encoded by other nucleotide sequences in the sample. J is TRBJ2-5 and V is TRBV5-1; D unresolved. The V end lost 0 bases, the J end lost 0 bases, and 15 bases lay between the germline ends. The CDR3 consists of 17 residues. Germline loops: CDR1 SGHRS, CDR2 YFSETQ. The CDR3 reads CASSLGLAVGYQETQYF. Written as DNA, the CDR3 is TGCGCCAGCAGCTTGGGGCTGGCGGTGGGTTACCAAGAGACCCAGTACTTC.

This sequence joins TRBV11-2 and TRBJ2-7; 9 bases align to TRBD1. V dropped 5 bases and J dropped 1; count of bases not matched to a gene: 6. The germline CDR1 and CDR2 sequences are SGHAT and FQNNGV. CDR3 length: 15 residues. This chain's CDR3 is CASSPWTGDSYEQYF. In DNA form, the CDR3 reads TGTGCCAGCAGCCCTTGGACAGGGGATTCCTACGAGCAGTACTTC.

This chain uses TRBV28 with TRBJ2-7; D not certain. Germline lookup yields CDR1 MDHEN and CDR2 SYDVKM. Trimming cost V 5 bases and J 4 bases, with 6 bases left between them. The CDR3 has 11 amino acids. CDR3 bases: TGTGCCAGCAGTGCTTGGTACGAGCAGTACTTC. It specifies CASSAWYEQYF. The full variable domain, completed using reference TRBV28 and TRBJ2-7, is DVKVTQSSRYLVKRTGEKVFLECVQDMDHENMFWYRQDPGLGLRLIYFSYDVKMKEKGDIPEGYSVSREKKERFSLILESASTNQTSMYLCASSAWYEQYFGPGTRLTVT.

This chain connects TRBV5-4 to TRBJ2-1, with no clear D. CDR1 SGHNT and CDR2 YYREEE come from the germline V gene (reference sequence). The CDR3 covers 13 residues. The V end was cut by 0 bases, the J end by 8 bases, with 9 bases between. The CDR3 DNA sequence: TGTGCCAGCAGCTTGGGCCTTAGGTATGAGCAGTTCTTC. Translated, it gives CASSLGLRYEQFF.

In DNA, the CDR3 is TGTGCCAGCAGCCCTGTAGGAGATACCCAGTACTTC. Protein product: CASSPVGDTQYF. The rearrangement links TRBV9 to TRBJ2-5; no definite D call. Germline V gene data show CDR1 as SGDLS and CDR2 as YYNGEE. This CDR3 comprises 12 residues. Trimming removed 4 bases at V and 8 bases at J, with 12 bases between. The variable domain in full, completed from reference TRBV9 and TRBJ2-5, reads DSGVTQTPKHLITATGQRVTLRCSPRSGDLSVYWYQQSLDQGLQFLIQYYNGEERAKGNILERFSAQQFPDLHSELNLSSLELGDSALYFCASSPVGDTQYFGPGTRLLVL.

The CDR3 DNA sequence: TGTGCCAGCAGCGCTAAGGGGTCGGCGGAGCAGTACTTC. Its translation is CASSAKGSAEQYF. The chain couples TRBV6-1 to TRBJ2-7; D perhaps matches TRBD1 (5 bases). From germline, CDR1 is MNHNS and CDR2 SASEGT. V lost 6 bases and J lost 7, with 16 bases in between. CDR3 length: 13 amino acids.

Here the CDR3 reads CASSFPGGAYNEQFF. The DNA for the CDR3 is TGTGCCAGCAGCTTCCCCGGCGGGGCCTACAATGAGCAGTTCTTC. The J gene is TRBJ2-1, the V gene TRBV5-4, with D perhaps TRBD2 (6 bases). CDR3 size: 15 residues. CDR1 and CDR2 (germline): SGHNT, YYREEE (reference sequence). V was clipped by 2 bases and J by 2 bases, with 11 bases between them. The whole variable domain, remainder taken from reference TRBV5-4 and TRBJ2-1, is ETGVTQSPTHLIKTRGQQVTLRCSSQSGHNTVSWYQQALGQGPQFIFQYYREEENGRGNFPPRFSGLQFPNYSSELNVNALELDDSALYLCASSFPGGAYNEQFFGPGTRLTVL.